A selection of T cell receptor beta chains follows, all from one sample in a study of T cells in Graves' hyperthyroidism and ophthalmopathy. One entry per CDR3 protein results from TCRdb running MiXCR on the multiplex PCR reads. The sample consists of 530,000 or so distinct CDR3 sequences, around 22% of them appearing once. Sequenced: blood. The receptor source for this set is a woman in her 30s with Graves' ophthalmopathy. CDR3s include the opening cysteine and the closing phenylalanine or tryptophan. D genes are given only for firm matches. Clone size is shown for a subset of rows, as once, few, many or a class of expanded clone.

NA	many	TRBV7-9	TRBJ1-5	CASSDAQGRPQHF	TGTGCCAGCAGCGACGCACAGGGACGGCCCCAGCATTTT
TRBD1	NA	TRBV28	TRBJ1-5	CASSPDRARNQPQHF	TGTGCCAGCAGTCCTGACAGGGCCCGCAATCAGCCCCAGCATTTT
NA	many	TRBV12-3/TRBV12-4	TRBJ1-2	CASSFRVAITF	TGTGCCAGCAGTTTTAGGGTAGCTATTACCTTC
NA	NA	TRBV6-1	TRBJ1-5	CASSEIASPTGQPQHF	TGTGCCAGCAGTGAAATCGCTTCACCAACAGGTCAGCCCCAGCATTTT
NA	many	TRBV9	TRBJ1-1	CASAESWGGTEAFF	TGTGCCAGCGCGGAAAGCTGGGGCGGGACTGAAGCTTTCTTT
TRBD1	NA	TRBV6-1	TRBJ1-5	CASSVDRVGQPQHF	TGTGCCAGCAGCGTCGACAGGGTCGGTCAGCCCCAGCATTTT
TRBD1	many	TRBV6-1	TRBJ1-1	CASSGPGQGMNTEAFF	TGTGCCAGCAGTGGCCCTGGACAGGGGATGAACACTGAAGCTTTCTTT
TRBD2	few	TRBV27	TRBJ2-7	CASSGTSRSYEQYF	TGTGCCAGCAGTGGGACTAGCAGGTCCTACGAGCAGTACTTC
NA	many	TRBV11-2	TRBJ2-7	CASSLASSSEQYF	TGTGCCAGCAGCTTAGCATCTAGTAGCGAGCAGTACTTC
NA	NA	TRBV12-3/TRBV12-4	TRBJ1-1	CASSFQDTTEAFF	TGTGCCAGCAGTTTTCAAGATACCACTGAAGCTTTCTTT
NA	NA	TRBV9	TRBJ2-5	CASSVGTPRGETQYF	TGTGCCAGCAGCGTCGGGACCCCACGAGGAGAGACCCAGTACTTC
TRBD1	many	TRBV18	TRBJ1-5	CASSPGQANQPQHF	TGTGCCAGCTCACCCGGACAGGCAAATCAGCCCCAGCATTTT
NA	few	TRBV6-4	TRBJ1-1	CASRMTRNTEAFF	TGTGCCAGCAGGATGACGAGGAACACTGAAGCTTTCTTT
NA	many	TRBV6-1	TRBJ1-2	CASTLRESYGYTF	TGTGCCAGCACCCTAAGGGAGTCCTATGGCTACACCTTC
TRBD1	NA	TRBV14	TRBJ1-2	CASSHLPQGTYGYTF	TGTGCCAGCAGCCATCTACCACAGGGGACCTATGGCTACACCTTC
NA	many	TRBV6-5	TRBJ2-5	CASRITVQETQYF	TGTGCCAGCAGGATTACAGTTCAAGAGACCCAGTACTTC
TRBD1	NA	TRBV2	TRBJ1-5	CASSIRQGVGGNQPQHF	TGTGCCAGCAGCATTAGACAGGGAGTGGGGGGCAATCAGCCCCAGCATTTT
TRBD1	few	TRBV20-1	TRBJ2-7	CSATDRVYEQYF	TGCAGTGCAACTGACAGGGTCTACGAGCAGTACTTC
TRBD1	NA	TRBV24-1	TRBJ2-7	CATSDSRTGAYEQYF	TGTGCCACCAGTGATTCGAGGACAGGGGCCTACGAGCAGTACTTC
NA	many	TRBV28	TRBJ1-1	CASSDSPDTEAFF	TGTGCCAGCAGTGACAGTCCTGACACTGAAGCTTTCTTT
TRBD1	few	TRBV6-1	TRBJ1-5	CASSEAGQGAVRPQHF	TGTGCCAGCAGTGAAGCGGGACAGGGGGCGGTACGGCCCCAGCATTTT
NA	few	TRBV19	TRBJ1-3	CASSIQAVPGNTIYF	TGTGCCAGTAGTATACAAGCAGTACCGGGAAACACCATATATTTT
NA	many	TRBV19	TRBJ1-5	CASSIGSGGNQPQHF	TGTGCCAGTAGTATCGGGAGCGGGGGCAATCAGCCCCAGCATTTT
TRBD1	NA	TRBV6-5	TRBJ1-1	CASSYPGQGAEAFF	TGTGCCAGCAGTTACCCGGGACAGGGTGCTGAAGCTTTCTTT
NA	many	TRBV27	TRBJ2-7	CASSLSTLGNYEQYF	TGTGCCAGCAGTTTATCAACGCTCGGAAACTACGAGCAGTACTTC
NA	NA	TRBV11-2	TRBJ2-7	CASSFGDSLGEQYF	TGTGCCAGCAGCTTTGGGGACTCCCTGGGAGAGCAGTACTTC
NA	many	TRBV2	TRBJ1-5	CASSPRDYSNQPQHF	TGTGCCAGCAGTCCGAGGGATTATAGCAATCAGCCCCAGCATTTT
NA	many	TRBV7-2	TRBJ2-7	CASSAGSRNYEQYF	TGTGCCAGCAGCGCGGGCAGTCGCAACTACGAGCAGTACTTC
NA	few	TRBV7-2	TRBJ1-5	CASSSDGGSQPQHF	TGTGCCAGCAGCTCCGACGGAGGCTCCCAGCCCCAGCATTTT
NA	many	TRBV12-3/TRBV12-4	TRBJ2-2	CASSRGTGQAGELFF	TGTGCCAGCAGCCGAGGGACGGGACAAGCGGGGGAGCTGTTTTTT
TRBD1	many	TRBV29-1	TRBJ1-1	CSVTGQGFTEAFF	TGCAGCGTCACGGGACAGGGGTTCACTGAAGCTTTCTTT
NA	many	TRBV7-2	TRBJ2-4	CASSLGRFLAKNIQYF	TGTGCCAGCAGCTTAGGGAGGTTCCTAGCCAAAAACATTCAGTACTTC
TRBD2	few	TRBV6-2/TRBV6-3	TRBJ2-7	CASSHGLAGSYEQYF	TGTGCCAGCAGTCACGGACTAGCGGGGTCCTACGAGCAGTACTTC
NA	NA	TRBV6-5	TRBJ1-2	CASSYGAGANYGYTF	TGTGCCAGCAGTTACGGGGCAGGAGCTAACTATGGCTACACCTTC
NA	NA	TRBV5-1	TRBJ2-7	CASSLDRDPLHF	TGCGCCAGCAGCTTGGACAGGGACCCTCTGCACTTC
TRBD1	NA	TRBV4-1	TRBJ2-7	CASSQEAGGAFNEQYF	TGCGCCAGCAGCCAAGAGGCAGGGGGCGCCTTTAACGAGCAGTACTTC
NA	many	TRBV12-3/TRBV12-4	TRBJ2-7	CASSLTASCEQYF	TGTGCCAGCAGTTTAACTGCTTCCTGCGAGCAGTACTTC
NA	many	TRBV20-1	TRBJ1-1	CSATRFMNTEAFF	TGCAGTGCTACTCGGTTCATGAACACTGAAGCTTTCTTT
NA	many	TRBV2	TRBJ2-7	CASSRTASSYEQYF	TGTGCCAGCAGCCGGACAGCGAGCTCCTACGAGCAGTACTTC
TRBD2	NA	TRBV19	TRBJ2-6	CASSPSGGSANVLTF	TGTGCCAGTAGCCCTAGCGGGGGCTCGGCCAACGTCCTGACTTTC
TRBD1	NA	TRBV4-3	TRBJ2-7	CASSQATGWYDEQYF	TGCGCCAGCAGCCAGGCGACAGGGTGGTACGACGAGCAGTACTTC
NA	many	TRBV6-2/TRBV6-3	TRBJ2-7	CASSYGRSWGYEQYF	TGTGCCAGCAGTTACGGGCGGTCCTGGGGCTACGAGCAGTACTTC
NA	many	TRBV20-1	TRBJ1-6	CSARDGGGGSPLHF	TGCAGTGCTAGAGATGGAGGGGGTGGATCACCCCTCCACTTT
TRBD2	NA	TRBV6-1	TRBJ2-5	CASSDPGLAGEGETQYF	TGTGCCAGCAGTGATCCGGGACTAGCGGGGGAGGGGGAGACCCAGTACTTC
TRBD2	many	TRBV20-1	TRBJ2-2	CSASDWTSGAHTGELFF	TGCAGTGCTAGTGACTGGACTAGCGGGGCCCACACCGGGGAGCTGTTTTTT
NA	NA	TRBV11-2	TRBJ2-7	CASSLDPRAGVYEQYF	TGTGCCAGCAGCTTAGATCCCCGGGCAGGAGTCTACGAGCAGTACTTC
NA	NA	TRBV13	TRBJ2-7	CASSLGHDNYEQYF	TGTGCCAGCAGCTTAGGCCACGACAACTACGAGCAGTACTTC
NA	NA	TRBV28	TRBJ1-1	CASSPIAPINTEAFF	TGTGCCAGCAGTCCGATTGCCCCAATCAACACTGAAGCTTTCTTT
TRBD1	NA	TRBV12-3/TRBV12-4	TRBJ2-7	CPSSLGTGGYEQYF	TGTCCCAGCAGTTTAGGGACAGGGGGCTACGAGCAGTACTTC
NA	NA	TRBV3-1	TRBJ2-7	CASSQGPSSYEQYF	TGTGCCAGCAGCCAAGGACCCAGCTCCTACGAGCAGTACTTC
TRBD1	NA	TRBV6-1	TRBJ2-3	CASSRGQGALQDTQYF	TGTGCCAGCAGTCGCGGACAGGGGGCCCTCCAAGATACGCAGTATTTT